This TCR beta chain was obtained from a study of metastatic and nonmetastatic thyroid tumors. Study-wide results and limits: The reported finding was significantly higher TCR beta diversity in malignant thyroid tumors relative to benign nodules, in blood and tumor.

Germline CDR1 and CDR2: DFQATT and SNEGSKA (reference sequence). CDR3 length equals 11 residues. TCRdb re-clonotyped the PCR reads through MiXCR. The sample comprises roughly 59,000 clones, 15% to 20% of which are singletons, and roughly a tenth rests with the top ten. Before thyroid surgery, none of the patients had received any treatment. This clone came up a few times. Its antigen is unidentified. The specimen sequenced was blood. This chain uses TRBV20-1 with TRBJ2-7, with unresolved D. This receptor was identified in a male donor with papillary thyroid cancer or a benign thyroid nodule (not recorded which). Some clones in this sample may be carry-over from other donors' samples. CDR3 loop: CSARCAYEQCV. The CDR3 bases are TGCAGTGCTAGATGTGCCTACGAGCAGTGCGTC.